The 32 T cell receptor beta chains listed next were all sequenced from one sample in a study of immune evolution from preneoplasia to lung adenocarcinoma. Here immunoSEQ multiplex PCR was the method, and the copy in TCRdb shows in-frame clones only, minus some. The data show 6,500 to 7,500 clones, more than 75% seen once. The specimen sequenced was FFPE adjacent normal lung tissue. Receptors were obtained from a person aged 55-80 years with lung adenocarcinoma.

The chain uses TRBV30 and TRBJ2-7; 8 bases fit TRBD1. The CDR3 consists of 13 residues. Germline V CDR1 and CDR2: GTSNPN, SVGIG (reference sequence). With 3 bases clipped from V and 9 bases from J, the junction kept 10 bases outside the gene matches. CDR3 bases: TGTGCCTGGAGCCTCGGACAGGGTGGTAGGCAGTACTTC. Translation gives CAWSLGQGGRQYF. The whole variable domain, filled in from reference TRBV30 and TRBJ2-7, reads SQTIHQWPATLVQPVGSPLSLECTVEGTSNPNLYWYRQAAGRGLQLLFYSVGIGQISSEVPQNLSASRPQDRQFILSSKKLLLSDSGFYLCAWSLGQGGRQYFGPGTRLTVT.

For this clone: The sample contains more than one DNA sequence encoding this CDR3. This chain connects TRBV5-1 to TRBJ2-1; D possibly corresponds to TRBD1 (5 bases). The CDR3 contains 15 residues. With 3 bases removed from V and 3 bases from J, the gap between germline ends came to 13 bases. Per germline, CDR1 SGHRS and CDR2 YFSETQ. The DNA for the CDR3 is TGCGCCAGCAGCTCGTCAGGGTTTAGCTACAATGAGCAGTTCTTC. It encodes CASSSSGFSYNEQFF.

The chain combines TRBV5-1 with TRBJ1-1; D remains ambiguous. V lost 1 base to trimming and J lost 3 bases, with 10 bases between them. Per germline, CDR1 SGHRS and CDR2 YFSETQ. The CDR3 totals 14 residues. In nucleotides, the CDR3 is TGCGCCAGCAGCTTGCGCCCCGGGGACACTGAAGCTTTCTTT. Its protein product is CASSLRPGDTEAFF.

The CDR3 is CASSQDLGSRDHGETQYF. The CDR3 DNA is TGTGCCAGCAGCCAAGATTTAGGTAGCCGGGACCACGGAGAGACCCAGTACTTC. V and J are TRBV4-2 and TRBJ2-5; D may match TRBD1 or TRBD2 (5 bases each). Germline V CDR1 and CDR2: LGHNA, YNFKEQ. Trimming took 0 bases from V and 4 from J, leaving 21 bases between them. The length of the CDR3 is 18 residues.

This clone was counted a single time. The CDR3 here is CASSLLPYEQYF. Written as DNA, the CDR3 is TGTGCCAGCAGCTTACTCCCCTACGAGCAGTACTTC. The chain couples TRBV13 to TRBJ2-7; no firm D call. CDR3 size: 12 residues. Trimming pared 2 bases from V and 2 bases from J, leaving 4 bases between. Germline V gives CDR1 PRHDT, CDR2 FYEKMQ (reference sequence). Supplemented by reference TRBV13 and TRBJ2-7, the full variable domain reads AAGVIQSPRHLIKEKRETATLKCYPIPRHDTVYWYQQGPGQDPQFLISFYEKMQSDKGSIPDRFSAQQFSDYHSELNMSSLELGDSALYFCASSLLPYEQYFGPGTRLTVT.

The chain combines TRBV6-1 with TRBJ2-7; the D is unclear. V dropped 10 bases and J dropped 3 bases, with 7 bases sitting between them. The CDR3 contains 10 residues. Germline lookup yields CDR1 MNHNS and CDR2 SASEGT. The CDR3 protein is CATASYEQYF. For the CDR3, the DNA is TGTGCCACCGCGAGCTACGAGCAGTACTTC.

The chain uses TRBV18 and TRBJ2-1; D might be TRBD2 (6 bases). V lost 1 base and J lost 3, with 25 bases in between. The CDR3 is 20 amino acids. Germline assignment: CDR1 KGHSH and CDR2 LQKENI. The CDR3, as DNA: TGTGCCAGCTCACCACTAGCGCTTTACGGCCCTAGCGACGACTACAATGAGCAGTTCTTC. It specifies CASSPLALYGPSDDYNEQFF.

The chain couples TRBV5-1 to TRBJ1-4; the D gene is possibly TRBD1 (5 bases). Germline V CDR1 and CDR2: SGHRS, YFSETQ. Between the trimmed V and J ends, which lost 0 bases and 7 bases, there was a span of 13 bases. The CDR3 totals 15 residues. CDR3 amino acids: CASSLDGHRTEKLFF. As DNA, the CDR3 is TGCGCCAGCAGCTTGGACGGACATAGAACTGAAAAACTGTTTTTT.

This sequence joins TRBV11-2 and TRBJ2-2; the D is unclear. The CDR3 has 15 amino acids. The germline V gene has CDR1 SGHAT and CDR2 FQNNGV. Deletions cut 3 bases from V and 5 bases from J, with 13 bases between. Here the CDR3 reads CASSFEEVSTGELFF. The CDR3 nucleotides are TGTGCCAGCAGCTTTGAGGAAGTATCAACCGGGGAGCTGTTTTTT.

CDR3: CASMLGLAGGGLTGANVLTF. The CDR3 nucleotides are TGTGCCAGCATGCTGGGGCTAGCGGGAGGTGGTCTGACGGGGGCCAACGTCCTGACTTTC. V usage is TRBV27 and J usage is TRBJ2-6; 11 positions agree with TRBD2. Germline loops: CDR1 MNHEY, CDR2 SMNVEV (reference sequence). Losses at the gene ends were 7 bases for V and 4 bases for J; bases not matched to a gene: 18. This CDR3 has 20 amino acids.

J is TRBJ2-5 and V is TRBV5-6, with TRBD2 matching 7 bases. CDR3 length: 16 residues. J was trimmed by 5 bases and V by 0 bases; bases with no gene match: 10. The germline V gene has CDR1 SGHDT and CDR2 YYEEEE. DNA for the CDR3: TGTGCCAGCAGCTTGGTGGGGGGGGTTGTTTGGGAGACCCAGTACTTC. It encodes CASSLVGGVVWETQYF. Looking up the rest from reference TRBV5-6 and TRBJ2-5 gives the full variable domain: DAGVTQSPTHLIKTRGQQVTLRCSPKSGHDTVSWYQQALGQGPQFIFQYYEEEERQRGNFPDRFSGHQFPNYSSELNVNALLLGDSALYLCASSLVGGVVWETQYFGPGTRLLVL.

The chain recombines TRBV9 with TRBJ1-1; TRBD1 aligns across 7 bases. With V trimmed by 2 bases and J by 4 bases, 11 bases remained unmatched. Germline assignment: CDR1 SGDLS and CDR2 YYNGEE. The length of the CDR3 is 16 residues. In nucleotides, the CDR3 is TGTGCCAGCAGCGTCACCCCAGTAGGGGGCGGCACTGAAGCTTTCTTT. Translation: CASSVTPVGGGTEAFF.

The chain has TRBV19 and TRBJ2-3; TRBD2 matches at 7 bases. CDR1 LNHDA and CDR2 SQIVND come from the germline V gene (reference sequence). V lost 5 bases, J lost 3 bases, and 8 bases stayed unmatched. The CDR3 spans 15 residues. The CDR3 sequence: CASSSLADQTDTQYF. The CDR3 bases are TGTGCCAGTAGTTCTCTAGCGGACCAAACAGATACGCAGTATTTT.

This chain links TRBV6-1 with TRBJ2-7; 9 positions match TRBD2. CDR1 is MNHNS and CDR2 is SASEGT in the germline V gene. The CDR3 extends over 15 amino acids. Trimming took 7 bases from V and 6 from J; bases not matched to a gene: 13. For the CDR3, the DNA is TGTGCCAGCATGCCGCGGGAGGGAGGGCATTTCGAGCAGTACTTC. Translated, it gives CASMPREGGHFEQYF.

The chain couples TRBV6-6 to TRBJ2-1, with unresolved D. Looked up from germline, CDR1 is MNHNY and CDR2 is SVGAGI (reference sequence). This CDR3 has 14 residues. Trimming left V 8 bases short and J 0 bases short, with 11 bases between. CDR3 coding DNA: TGTGCCAGCCAGTTTTGGGGCTCCTACAATGAGCAGTTCTTC. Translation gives CASQFWGSYNEQFF.

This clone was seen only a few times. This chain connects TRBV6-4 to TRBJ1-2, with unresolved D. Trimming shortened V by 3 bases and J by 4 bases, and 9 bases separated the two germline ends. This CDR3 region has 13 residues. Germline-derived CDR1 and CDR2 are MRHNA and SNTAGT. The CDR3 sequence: CASSEGQVYGYTF. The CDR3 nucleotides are TGTGCCAGCAGTGAAGGCCAGGTCTATGGCTACACCTTC.

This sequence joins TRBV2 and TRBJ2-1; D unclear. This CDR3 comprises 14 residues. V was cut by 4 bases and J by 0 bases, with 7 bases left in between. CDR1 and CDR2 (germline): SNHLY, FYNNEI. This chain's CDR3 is CASSVQSSYNEQFF. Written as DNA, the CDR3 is TGTGCCAGCAGTGTCCAGAGCTCCTACAATGAGCAGTTCTTC.

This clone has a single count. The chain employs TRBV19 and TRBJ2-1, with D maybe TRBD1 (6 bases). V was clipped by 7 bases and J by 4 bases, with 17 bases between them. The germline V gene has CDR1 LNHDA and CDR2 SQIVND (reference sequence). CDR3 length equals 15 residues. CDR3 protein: CASNLGTTLYNEQFF. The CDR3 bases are TGTGCCAGTAACCTCGGGACAACCCTATACAATGAGCAGTTCTTC.

This CDR3 reads CASKDGVEQFF. The CDR3 DNA sequence: TGCGCCAGCAAGGACGGGGTGGAGCAGTTCTTC. The rearrangement links TRBV4-1 to TRBJ2-1; TRBD2 is a possible D gene (5 bases). The CDR3 is 11 amino acids. Trimming stripped 7 bases from V and 10 bases from J, with 11 bases between. CDR1 and CDR2 from the germline V gene are MGHRA and YSYEKL.

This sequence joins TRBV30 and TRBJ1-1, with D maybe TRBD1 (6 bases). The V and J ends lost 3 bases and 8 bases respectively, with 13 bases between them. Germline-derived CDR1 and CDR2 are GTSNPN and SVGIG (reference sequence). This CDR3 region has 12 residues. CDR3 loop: CAWRYTGSEAFF. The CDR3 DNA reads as TGTGCCTGGAGGTACACAGGGTCCGAAGCTTTCTTT.

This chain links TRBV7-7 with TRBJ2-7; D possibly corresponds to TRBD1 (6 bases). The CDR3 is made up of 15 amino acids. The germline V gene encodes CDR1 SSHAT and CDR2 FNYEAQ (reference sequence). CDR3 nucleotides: TGTGCTAGCAGCTTAGTCACAGGGAATCGCAACGAGCAGTACGTC. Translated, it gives CASSLVTGNRNEQYV.

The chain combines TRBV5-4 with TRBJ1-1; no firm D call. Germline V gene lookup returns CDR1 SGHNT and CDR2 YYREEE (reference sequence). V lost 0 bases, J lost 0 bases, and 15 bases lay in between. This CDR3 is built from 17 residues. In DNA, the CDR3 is TGTGCCAGCAGCTTGGGAGGTTCAGGAAAGTTGAACACTGAAGCTTTCTTT. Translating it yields CASSLGGSGKLNTEAFF.

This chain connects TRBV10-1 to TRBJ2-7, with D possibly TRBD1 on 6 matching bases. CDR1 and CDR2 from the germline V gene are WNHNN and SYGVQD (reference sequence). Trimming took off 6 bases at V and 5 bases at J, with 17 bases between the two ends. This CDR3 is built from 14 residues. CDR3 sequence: CASSPQGLTDEQYF. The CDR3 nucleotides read TGCGCCAGCAGCCCTCAGGGGTTGACCGACGAGCAGTACTTC.

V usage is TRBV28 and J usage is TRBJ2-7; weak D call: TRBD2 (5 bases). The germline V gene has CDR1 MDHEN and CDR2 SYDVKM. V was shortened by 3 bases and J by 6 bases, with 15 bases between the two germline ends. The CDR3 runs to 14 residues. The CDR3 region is CASSFRGQTREQYF. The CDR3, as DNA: TGTGCCAGCAGTTTTCGCGGGCAGACTCGCGAGCAGTACTTC.

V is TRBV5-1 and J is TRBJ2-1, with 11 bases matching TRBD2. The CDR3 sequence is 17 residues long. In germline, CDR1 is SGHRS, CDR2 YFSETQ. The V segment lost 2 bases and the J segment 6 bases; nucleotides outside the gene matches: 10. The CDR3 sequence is CASSLTGTSGSGNEQFF. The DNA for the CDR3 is TGCGCCAGCAGCTTAACCGGGACTAGCGGCTCGGGCAATGAGCAGTTCTTC.

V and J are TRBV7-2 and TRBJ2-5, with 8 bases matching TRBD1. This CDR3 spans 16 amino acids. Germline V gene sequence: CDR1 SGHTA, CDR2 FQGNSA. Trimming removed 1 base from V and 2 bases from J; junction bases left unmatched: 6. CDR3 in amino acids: CASSLESGGAQETQYF. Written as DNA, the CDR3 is TGTGCCAGCAGCTTAGAATCAGGGGGCGCACAAGAGACCCAGTACTTC. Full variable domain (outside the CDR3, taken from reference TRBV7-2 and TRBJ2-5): GAGVSQSPSNKVTEKGKDVELRCDPISGHTALYWYRQSLGQGLEFLIYFQGNSAPDKSGLPSDRFSAERTGGSVSTLTIQRTQQEDSAVYLCASSLESGGAQETQYFGPGTRLLVL.

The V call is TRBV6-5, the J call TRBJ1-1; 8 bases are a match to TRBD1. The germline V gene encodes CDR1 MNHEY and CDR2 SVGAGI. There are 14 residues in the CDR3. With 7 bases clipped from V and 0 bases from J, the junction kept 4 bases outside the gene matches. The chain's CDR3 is CASTRQGMNTEAFF. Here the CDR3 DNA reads TGTGCCAGCACTAGACAGGGGATGAACACTGAAGCTTTCTTT.

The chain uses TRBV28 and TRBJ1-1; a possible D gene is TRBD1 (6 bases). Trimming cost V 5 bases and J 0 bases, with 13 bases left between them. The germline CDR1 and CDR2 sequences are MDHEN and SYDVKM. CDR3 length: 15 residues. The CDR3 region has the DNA TGTGCCAGCAGTACCCCGGACAGTATGAACACTGAAGCTTTCTTT. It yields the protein CASSTPDSMNTEAFF.

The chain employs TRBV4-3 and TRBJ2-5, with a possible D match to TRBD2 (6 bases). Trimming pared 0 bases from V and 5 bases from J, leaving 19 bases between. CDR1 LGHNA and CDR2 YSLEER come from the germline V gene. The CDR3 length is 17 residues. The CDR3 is CASSQDLRRGFGETQYF. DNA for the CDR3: TGCGCCAGCAGCCAAGATCTCCGCCGGGGGTTCGGGGAGACCCAGTACTTC.

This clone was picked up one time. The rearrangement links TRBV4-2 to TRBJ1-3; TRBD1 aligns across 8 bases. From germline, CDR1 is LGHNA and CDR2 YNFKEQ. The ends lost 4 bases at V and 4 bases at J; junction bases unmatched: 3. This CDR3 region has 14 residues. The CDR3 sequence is CASSPRDRGNTIYF. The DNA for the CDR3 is TGTGCCAGCAGCCCTCGGGACAGGGGAAACACCATATATTTT.

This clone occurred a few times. The CDR3 region is CASSSGIYEQYV. Written as DNA, the CDR3 is TGTGCCAGCAGCTCGGGGATATACGAGCAGTACGTC. The J gene is TRBJ2-7, the V gene TRBV7-9; tentatively, D is TRBD2 (5 bases). The CDR3 is made up of 12 amino acids. The germline V and J ends were trimmed by 4 bases and 4 bases, with 8 bases remaining between them. Germline loops: CDR1 SEHNR, CDR2 FQNEAQ (reference sequence).

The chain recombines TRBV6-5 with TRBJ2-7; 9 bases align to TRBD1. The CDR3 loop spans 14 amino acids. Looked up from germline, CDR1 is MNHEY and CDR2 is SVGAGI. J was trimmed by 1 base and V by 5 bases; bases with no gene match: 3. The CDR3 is CASSPGQGSYEQYV. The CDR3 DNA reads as TGTGCCAGCAGTCCGGGACAGGGTTCCTACGAGCAGTACGTC.